This T cell receptor beta chain was obtained from a study of T cells in Graves' hyperthyroidism and ophthalmopathy. RNA transcripts gave rise to amplified TCR beta CDR3 regions. RT-PCR in the first round (using the HTBI primer set) targeted the TCR CDR3. TCRdb independently ran MiXCR on the multiplex PCR reads; one entry per CDR3 protein. The sample comprises about 360,000 distinct CDR3 sequences, 13% of which are singletons, and 20% to 25% rests with the top ten. V was clipped by 4 bases and J by 4 bases, with 7 bases between them. This CDR3 has 13 amino acids. This clonotype was counted only a few times.

The sequenced material came from blood. The chain uses TRBV12-3 or TRBV12-4 and TRBJ2-2; no definite D call. The source is a man aged 30 to 45 with Graves' hyperthyroidism that later progressed to Graves' ophthalmopathy. The CDR3 DNA is TGTGCCAGCAGTTGGGCAGGCACCGGGGAGCTGTTTTTT. It yields the protein CASSWAGTGELFF.